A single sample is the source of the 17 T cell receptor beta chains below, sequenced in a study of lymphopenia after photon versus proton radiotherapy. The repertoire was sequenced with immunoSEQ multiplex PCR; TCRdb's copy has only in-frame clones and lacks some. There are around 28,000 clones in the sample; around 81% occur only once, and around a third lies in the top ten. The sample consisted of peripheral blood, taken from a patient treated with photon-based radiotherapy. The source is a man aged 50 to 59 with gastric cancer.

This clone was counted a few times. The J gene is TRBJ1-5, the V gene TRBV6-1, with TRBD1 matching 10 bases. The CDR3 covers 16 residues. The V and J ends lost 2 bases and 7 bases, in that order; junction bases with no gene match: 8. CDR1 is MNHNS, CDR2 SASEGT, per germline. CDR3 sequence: CASSESGQGRGQPQHF. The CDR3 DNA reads TGTGCCAGCAGTGAATCGGGACAGGGGCGGGGACAGCCCCAGCATTTT.

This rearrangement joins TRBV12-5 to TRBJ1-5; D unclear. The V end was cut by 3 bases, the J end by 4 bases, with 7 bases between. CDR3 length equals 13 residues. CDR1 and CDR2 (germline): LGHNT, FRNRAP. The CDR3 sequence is CASGFRLNQPQHF. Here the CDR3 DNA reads TGTGCTAGTGGTTTCAGGTTAAATCAGCCCCAGCATTTT.

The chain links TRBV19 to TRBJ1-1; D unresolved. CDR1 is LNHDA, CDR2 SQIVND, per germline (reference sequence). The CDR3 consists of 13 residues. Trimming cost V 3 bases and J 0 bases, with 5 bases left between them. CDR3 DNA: TGTGCCAGTAGTATTAAAATGAACACTGAAGCTTTCTTT. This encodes CASSIKMNTEAFF.

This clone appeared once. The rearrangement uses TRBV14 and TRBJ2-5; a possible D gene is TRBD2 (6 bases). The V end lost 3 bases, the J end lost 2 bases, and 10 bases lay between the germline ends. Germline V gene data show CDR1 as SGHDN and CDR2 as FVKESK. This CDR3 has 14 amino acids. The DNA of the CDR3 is TGTGCCAGCAGCCATTTAGCGGCTCAAGAGACCCAGTACTTC. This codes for CASSHLAAQETQYF.

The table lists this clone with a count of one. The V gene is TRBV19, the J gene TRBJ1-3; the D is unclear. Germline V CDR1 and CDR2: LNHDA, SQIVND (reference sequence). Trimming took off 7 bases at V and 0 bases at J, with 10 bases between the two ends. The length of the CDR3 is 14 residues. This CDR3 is CASKRQDSGNTIYF. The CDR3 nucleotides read TGTGCCAGTAAGCGTCAGGACTCTGGAAACACCATATATTTT. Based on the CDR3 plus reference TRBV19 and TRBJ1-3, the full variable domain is DGGITQSPKYLFRKEGQNVTLSCEQNLNHDAMYWYRQDPGQGLRLIYYSQIVNDFQKGDIAEGYSVSREKKESFPLTVTSAQKNPTAFYLCASKRQDSGNTIYFGEGSWLTVV.

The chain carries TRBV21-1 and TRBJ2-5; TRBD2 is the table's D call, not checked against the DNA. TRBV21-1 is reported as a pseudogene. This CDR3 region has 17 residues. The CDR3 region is CASSNGLAGGKQETQYF. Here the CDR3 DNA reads TGTGCCAGCAGCAATGGACTAGCGGGGGGGAAACAAGAGACCCAGTACTTC.

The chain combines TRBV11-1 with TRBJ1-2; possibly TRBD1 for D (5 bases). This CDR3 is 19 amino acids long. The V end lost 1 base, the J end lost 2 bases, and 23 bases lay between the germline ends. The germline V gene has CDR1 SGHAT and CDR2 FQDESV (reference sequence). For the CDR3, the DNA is TGTGCCAGCAGCTTAGGAGGGACTGGGGCGCCCGTTTGGAACTATGGCTACACCTTC. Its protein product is CASSLGGTGAPVWNYGYTF.

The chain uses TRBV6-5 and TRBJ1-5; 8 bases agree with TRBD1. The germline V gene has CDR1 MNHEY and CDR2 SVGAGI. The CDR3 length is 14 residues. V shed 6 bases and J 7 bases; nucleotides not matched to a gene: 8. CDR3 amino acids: CASSPGGAGQPQHF. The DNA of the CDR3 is TGTGCCAGCAGCCCAGGGGGCGCGGGGCAGCCCCAGCATTTT.

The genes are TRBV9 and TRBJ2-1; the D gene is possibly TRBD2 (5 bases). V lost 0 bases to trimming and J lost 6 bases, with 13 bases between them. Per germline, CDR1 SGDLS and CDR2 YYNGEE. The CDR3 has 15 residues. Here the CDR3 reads CASSVVASRPNEQFF. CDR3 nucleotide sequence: TGTGCCAGCAGCGTAGTAGCGAGTCGGCCCAATGAGCAGTTCTTC.

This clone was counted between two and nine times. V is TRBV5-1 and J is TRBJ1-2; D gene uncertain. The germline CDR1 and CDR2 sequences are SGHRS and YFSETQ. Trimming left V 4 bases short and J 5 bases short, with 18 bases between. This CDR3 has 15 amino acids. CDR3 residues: CASSTDGRIHYGYTF. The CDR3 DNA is TGCGCCAGCAGCACGGACGGCCGCATTCATTATGGCTACACCTTC.

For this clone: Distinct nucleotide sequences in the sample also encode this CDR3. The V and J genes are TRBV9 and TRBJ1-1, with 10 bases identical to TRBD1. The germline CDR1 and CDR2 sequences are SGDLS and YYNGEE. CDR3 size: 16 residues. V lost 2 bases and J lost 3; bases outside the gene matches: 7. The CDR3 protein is CASSVGDRGRDTEAFF. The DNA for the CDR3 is TGTGCCAGCAGCGTCGGAGACAGGGGGCGCGACACTGAAGCTTTCTTT.

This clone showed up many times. The CDR3 sequence is CASSTWDGGNSPLHF. The CDR3 DNA follows: TGTGCCAGCAGTACCTGGGACGGGGGTAATTCACCCCTCCACTTT. The rearrangement joins TRBV6-1 to TRBJ1-6, with D possibly TRBD1 on 5 matching bases. Germline lookup yields CDR1 MNHNS and CDR2 SASEGT. CDR3 length: 15 residues. Trimming removed 5 bases from V and 6 bases from J, with 14 bases in between.

The CDR3 region has the DNA TGTGCCAGCCAGCGGACTAGCGGGGTTGAGCAGTACTTC. Translating gives CASQRTSGVEQYF. The V gene is TRBV19, the J gene TRBJ2-7; 12 nucleotides agree with TRBD2. The CDR3 spans 13 residues. The germline V gene encodes CDR1 LNHDA and CDR2 SQIVND (reference sequence). The V gene end was trimmed by 9 bases and the J gene end by 7 bases; junction bases not matched to a gene: 7.

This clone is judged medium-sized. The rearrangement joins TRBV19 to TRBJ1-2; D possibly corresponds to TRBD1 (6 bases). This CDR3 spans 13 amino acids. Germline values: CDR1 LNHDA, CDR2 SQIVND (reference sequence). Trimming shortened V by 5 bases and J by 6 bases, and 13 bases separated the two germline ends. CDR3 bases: TGTGCCAGTAGTTCCCTGGGGGCGAATGGCTACACCTTC. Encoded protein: CASSSLGANGYTF.

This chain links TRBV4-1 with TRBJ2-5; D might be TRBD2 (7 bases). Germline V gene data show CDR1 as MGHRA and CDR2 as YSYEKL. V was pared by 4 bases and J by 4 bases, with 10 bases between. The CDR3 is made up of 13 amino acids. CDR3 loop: CASSRGGIETQYF. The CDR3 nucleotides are TGCGCCAGCAGCCGCGGGGGCATAGAGACCCAGTACTTC.

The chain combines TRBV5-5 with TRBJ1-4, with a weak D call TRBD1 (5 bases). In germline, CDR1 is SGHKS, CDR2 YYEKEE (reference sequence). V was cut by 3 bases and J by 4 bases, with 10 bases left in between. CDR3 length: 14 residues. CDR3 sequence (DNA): TGTGCCAGCAGCTGGGACGGATATAATGAAAAACTGTTTTTT. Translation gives CASSWDGYNEKLFF.

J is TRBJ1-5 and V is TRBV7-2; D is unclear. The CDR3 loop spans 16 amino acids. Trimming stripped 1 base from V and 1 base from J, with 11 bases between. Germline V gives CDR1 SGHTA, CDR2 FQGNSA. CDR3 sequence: CASSLDGRDSNQPQHF. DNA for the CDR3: TGTGCCAGCAGCTTAGATGGGCGCGACAGCAATCAGCCCCAGCATTTT.